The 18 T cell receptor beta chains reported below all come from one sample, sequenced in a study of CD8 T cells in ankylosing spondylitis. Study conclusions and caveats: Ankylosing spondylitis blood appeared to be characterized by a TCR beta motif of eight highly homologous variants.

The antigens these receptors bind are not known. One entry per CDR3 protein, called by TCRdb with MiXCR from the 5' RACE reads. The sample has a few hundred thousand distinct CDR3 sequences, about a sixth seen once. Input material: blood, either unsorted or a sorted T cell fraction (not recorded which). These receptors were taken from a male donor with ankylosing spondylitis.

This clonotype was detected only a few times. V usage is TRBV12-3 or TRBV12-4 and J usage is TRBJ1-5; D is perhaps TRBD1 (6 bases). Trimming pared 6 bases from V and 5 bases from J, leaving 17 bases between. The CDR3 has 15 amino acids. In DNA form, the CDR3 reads TGTGCCAGCAGCCCAAGGGGGGGTCGTGATCAGCCCCAGCATTTT. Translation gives CASSPRGGRDQPQHF.

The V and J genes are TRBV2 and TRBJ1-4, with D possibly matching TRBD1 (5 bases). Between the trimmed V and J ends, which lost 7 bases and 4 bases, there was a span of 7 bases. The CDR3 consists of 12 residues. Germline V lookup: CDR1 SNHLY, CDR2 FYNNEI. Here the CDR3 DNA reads TGTGCCAGCAAACAGGATAATGAAAAACTGTTTTTT. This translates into CASKQDNEKLFF. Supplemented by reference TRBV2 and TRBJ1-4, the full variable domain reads EPEVTQTPSHQVTQMGQEVILRCVPISNHLYFYWYRQILGQKVEFLVSFYNNEISEKSEIFDDQFSVERPDGSNFTLKIRSTKLEDSAMYFCASKQDNEKLFFGSGTQLSVL.

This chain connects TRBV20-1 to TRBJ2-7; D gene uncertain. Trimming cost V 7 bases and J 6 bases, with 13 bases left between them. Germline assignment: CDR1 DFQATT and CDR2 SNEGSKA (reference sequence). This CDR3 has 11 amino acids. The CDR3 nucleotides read TGCAGTGTTCGTCCCCTCGTCGAGCAGTACTTC. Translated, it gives CSVRPLVEQYF.

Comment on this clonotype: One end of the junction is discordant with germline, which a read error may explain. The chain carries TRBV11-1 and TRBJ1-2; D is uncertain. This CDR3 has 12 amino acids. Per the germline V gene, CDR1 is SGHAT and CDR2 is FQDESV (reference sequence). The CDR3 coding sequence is TGTGCCATCAGCTTCTTCTCCGGAGGCTACACCTTC. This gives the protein CAISFFSGGYTF.

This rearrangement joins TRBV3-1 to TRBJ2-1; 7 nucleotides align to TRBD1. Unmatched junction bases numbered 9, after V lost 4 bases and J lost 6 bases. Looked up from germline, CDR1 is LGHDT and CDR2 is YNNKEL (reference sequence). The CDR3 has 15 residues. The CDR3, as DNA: TGTGCCAGCAGCCCTCACTTCGACAGGGTCAATGAGCAGTTCTTC. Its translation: CASSPHFDRVNEQFF.

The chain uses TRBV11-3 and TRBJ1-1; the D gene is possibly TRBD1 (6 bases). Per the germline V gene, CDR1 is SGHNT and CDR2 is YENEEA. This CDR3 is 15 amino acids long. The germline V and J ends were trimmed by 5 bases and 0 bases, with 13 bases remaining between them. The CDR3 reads CASSARTVLNTEAFF. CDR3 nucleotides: TGTGCCAGCAGCGCGCGGACAGTATTGAACACTGAAGCTTTCTTT.

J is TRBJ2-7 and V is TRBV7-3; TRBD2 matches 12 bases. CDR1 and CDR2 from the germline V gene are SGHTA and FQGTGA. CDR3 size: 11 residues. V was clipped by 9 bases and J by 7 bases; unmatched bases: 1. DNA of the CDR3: TGTGCCAGTGGACTAGCGGGGGAGCAGTACTTC. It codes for CASGLAGEQYF.

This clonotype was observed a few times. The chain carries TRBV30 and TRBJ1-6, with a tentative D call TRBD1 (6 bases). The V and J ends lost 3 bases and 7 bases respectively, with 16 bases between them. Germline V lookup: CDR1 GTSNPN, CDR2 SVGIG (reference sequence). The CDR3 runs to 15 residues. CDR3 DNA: TGTGCCTGGAGACATTGGGACAAGGGAAATTCACCCCTCCACTTT. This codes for CAWRHWDKGNSPLHF.

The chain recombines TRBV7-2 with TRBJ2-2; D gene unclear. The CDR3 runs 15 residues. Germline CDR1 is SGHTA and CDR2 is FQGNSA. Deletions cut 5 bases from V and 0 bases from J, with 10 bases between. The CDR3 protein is CASSPDKSNTGELFF. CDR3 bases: TGTGCCAGCAGCCCAGACAAATCGAACACCGGGGAGCTGTTTTTT.

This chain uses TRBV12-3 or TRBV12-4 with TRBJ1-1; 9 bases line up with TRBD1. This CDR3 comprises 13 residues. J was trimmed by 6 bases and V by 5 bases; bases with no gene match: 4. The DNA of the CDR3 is TGTGCCAGCAGTGGCCGGGACAGGGCTGAAGCTTTCTTT. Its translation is CASSGRDRAEAFF.

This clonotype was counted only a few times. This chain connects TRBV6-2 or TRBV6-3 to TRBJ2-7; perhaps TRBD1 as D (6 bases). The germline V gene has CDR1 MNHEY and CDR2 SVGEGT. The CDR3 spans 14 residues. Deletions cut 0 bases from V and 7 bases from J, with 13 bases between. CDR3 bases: TGTGCCAGCAGTTACTCAGGCAGGGGTGGTGAGCAGTACTTC. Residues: CASSYSGRGGEQYF.

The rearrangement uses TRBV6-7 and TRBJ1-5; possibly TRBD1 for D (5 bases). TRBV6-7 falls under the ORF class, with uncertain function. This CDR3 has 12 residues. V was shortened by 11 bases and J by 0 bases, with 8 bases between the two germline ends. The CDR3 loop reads CARGDSNQPQHF. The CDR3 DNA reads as TGTGCCCGGGGGGATAGCAATCAGCCCCAGCATTTT.

The CDR3: CASSPANIQYF. The DNA for the CDR3 is TGTGCCAGCAGCCCCGCGAACATTCAGTACTTC. The V call is TRBV7-2, the J call TRBJ2-4; no reliable D call. Germline V gene sequence: CDR1 SGHTA, CDR2 FQGNSA. Trimming stripped 5 bases from V and 7 bases from J, with 6 bases between. There are 11 residues in the CDR3.

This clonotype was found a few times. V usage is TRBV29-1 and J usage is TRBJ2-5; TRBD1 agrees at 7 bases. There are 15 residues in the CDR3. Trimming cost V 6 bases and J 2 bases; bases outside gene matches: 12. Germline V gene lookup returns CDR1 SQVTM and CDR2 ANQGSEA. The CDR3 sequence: CSVAAWGQTQETQYF. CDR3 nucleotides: TGCAGCGTCGCCGCGTGGGGACAGACTCAAGAGACCCAGTACTTC.

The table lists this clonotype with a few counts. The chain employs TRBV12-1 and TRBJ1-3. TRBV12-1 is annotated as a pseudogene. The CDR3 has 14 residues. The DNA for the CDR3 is TGTGCCAGCACCCTTGACAGCTCTGGAAACACCATATATTTT. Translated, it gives CASTLDSSGNTIYF.

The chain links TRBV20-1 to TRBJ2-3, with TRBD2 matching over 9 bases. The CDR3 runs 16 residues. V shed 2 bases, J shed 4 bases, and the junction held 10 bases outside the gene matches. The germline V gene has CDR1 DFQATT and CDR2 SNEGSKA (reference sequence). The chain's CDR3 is CSARSLRAGGPDTQYF. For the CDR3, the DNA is TGCAGTGCTAGATCCCTTCGGGCGGGAGGGCCAGATACGCAGTATTTT.

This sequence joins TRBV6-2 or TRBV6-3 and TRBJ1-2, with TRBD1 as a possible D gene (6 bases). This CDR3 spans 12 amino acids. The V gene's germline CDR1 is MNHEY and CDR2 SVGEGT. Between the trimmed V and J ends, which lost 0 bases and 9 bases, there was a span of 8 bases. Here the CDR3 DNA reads TGTGCCAGCAGTTACTCCGGGACACGCTACACCTTC. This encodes CASSYSGTRYTF.

The CDR3 DNA reads TGTGCCAGCACCCCAGGTGACATCCCCTACGAGCAGTACTTC. It yields the protein CASTPGDIPYEQYF. V usage is TRBV28 and J usage is TRBJ2-7; D uncertain. The CDR3 spans 14 residues. V was shortened by 7 bases and J by 2 bases, with 15 bases between the two germline ends. The germline V gene has CDR1 MDHEN and CDR2 SYDVKM.